This entry lists 30 T cell receptor beta chains sequenced from one sample in a study of post-analysis software for immune sequencing data (dated by TCRdb to between 2014 and 2017). Summary of the overall study and its limitations: Significantly higher frequencies in patients than in controls were found for five or six TRBV segments, including TRBV5-6, TRBV5-1 and TRBV20-1.

The protocol used for the library was PCR. Sequenced using an Illumina HiSeq 2500. To reduce PCR and sequencing biases, unique molecular identifiers were built into the TCR beta cDNA libraries. The public reads were reprocessed in TCRdb via fastp at Q25 and MiXCR, keeping in-frame beta chains. When rows share a CDR3 protein, they turn into one entry using the most common DNA and genes. This sample lists roughly 200,000 distinct CDR3 sequences; 29% were detected once. Together, the top ten hold about 3.4% of the sample. Which antigens these TCRs recognize remains unknown. Sample: blood. These receptors came from a girl under 18 with multiple sclerosis.

The chain has TRBV20-1 and TRBJ2-4; 15 nucleotides line up with TRBD2. With the DNA end fitting TRBJ2-7 better, the J assignment may be wrong. Germline-derived CDR1 and CDR2 are DFQATT and SNEGSKA (reference sequence). CDR3 length: 15 residues. The CDR3 DNA follows: TGCAGTGCCACACTCGGGACTAGCGGGAGGTACGAGCAGTACTTC. This gives the protein CSATLGTSGRYEQYF.

This clonotype has ten or more counts. The rearrangement links TRBV4-1 to TRBJ2-7; 7 bases align to TRBD1. The ends lost 4 bases at V and 7 bases at J; junction bases unmatched: 7. This CDR3 region has 13 residues. Looked up from germline, CDR1 is MGHRA and CDR2 is YSYEKL. The DNA for the CDR3 is TGCGCCAGCAGCCCGACAGGGCTTAAGGAGCAGTACTTC. Encoded protein: CASSPTGLKEQYF.

This clonotype was counted many times. The chain recombines TRBV12-3 or TRBV12-4 with TRBJ1-2; D remains ambiguous. V was shortened by 3 bases and J by 4 bases, with 9 bases between the two germline ends. This CDR3 region has 13 residues. CDR3 sequence (DNA): TGTGCCAGCAGTTTTGAAGGATTCTATGGCTACACCTTC. It yields the protein CASSFEGFYGYTF.

The rearrangement uses TRBV12-3 or TRBV12-4 and TRBJ2-1; 9 positions agree with TRBD1. The V gene end was trimmed by 5 bases and the J gene end by 15 bases; junction bases not matched to a gene: 14. This CDR3 spans 14 amino acids. The CDR3 DNA follows: TGTGCCAGCAGTCAACGGGGACAGGGACCGTACACGTTCTTC. This codes for CASSQRGQGPYTFF.

This clonotype was counted at least ten times. The chain joins TRBV5-1 to TRBJ1-2; D not certain. Germline assignment: CDR1 SGHRS and CDR2 YFSETQ. With 9 bases removed from V and 1 base from J, the gap between germline ends came to 19 bases. CDR3 size: 15 residues. The CDR3 sequence: CATKNLTGSNYGYTF. CDR3 sequence (DNA): TGCGCCACCAAGAATCTCACGGGCAGTAACTATGGCTACACCTTC.

V is TRBV7-8 and J is TRBJ1-2, with a tentative D call TRBD1 (5 bases). The CDR3 consists of 17 residues. Germline V lookup: CDR1 SGHVS, CDR2 FQNEAQ. V was cut by 4 bases and J by 2 bases, with 20 bases left in between. The CDR3 region is CASSSSSWGAGNYGYTF. CDR3 nucleotides: TGTGCCAGCAGCTCCAGTAGCTGGGGAGCAGGGAACTATGGCTACACCTTC.

As to this clonotype: Being one base from a much bigger clone, this may be a read error. The chain combines TRBV7-2 with TRBJ2-3; D not resolved. Per germline, CDR1 SGHTA and CDR2 FQGNSA. This CDR3 region has 15 residues. Trimming took off 1 base at V and 9 bases at J, with 17 bases between the two ends. The CDR3 loop reads CASSLVRILRDTQYF. The CDR3 bases are TGTGCCAGCAGCTTAGTTAGGATTTTGCGTGACACGCAGTATTTT. Complete variable domain (other parts from reference TRBV7-2 and TRBJ2-3): GAGVSQSPSNKVTEKGKDVELRCDPISGHTALYWYRQSLGQGLEFLIYFQGNSAPDKSGLPSDRFSAERTGGSVSTLTIQRTQQEDSAVYLCASSLVRILRDTQYFGPGTRLTVL.

This clonotype has only a few counts. This may be a read error, as it is one base from a much larger clone. The chain joins TRBV6-6 to TRBJ2-7, with D tentatively TRBD1 (6 bases). The CDR3 is 13 amino acids. Germline assignment: CDR1 MNHNY and CDR2 SVGAGI (reference sequence). V was shortened by 6 bases and J by 1 base, with 10 bases between the two germline ends. Here the CDR3 DNA reads TGTGCCAGCAGCCAGGGGAAGTCCTACGAGCAGTACTTC. This encodes CASSQGKSYEQYF.

V usage is TRBV20-1 and J usage is TRBJ2-1; no clear D gene. The CDR3 is 15 residues long. Looked up from germline, CDR1 is DFQATT and CDR2 is SNEGSKA (reference sequence). The V end was cut by 0 bases, the J end by 1 base, with 10 bases between. The CDR3 spells CSARDLDTSYNEQFF. CDR3 nucleotide sequence: TGCAGTGCTAGAGATCTAGATACATCCTACAATGAGCAGTTCTTC.

In this sample, this clonotype turned up many times. The chain employs TRBV20-1 and TRBJ2-7, with no clear D. This CDR3 has 13 residues. Germline assignment: CDR1 DFQATT and CDR2 SNEGSKA (reference sequence). With 6 bases removed from V and 2 bases from J, the gap between germline ends came to 14 bases. In DNA form, the CDR3 reads TGCAGTGCCTCCCGAGGATTACCCTACGAGCAGTACTTC. It encodes CSASRGLPYEQYF.

V and J are TRBV14 and TRBJ1-1, with a weak D call TRBD1 (6 bases). CDR3 size: 15 residues. In germline, CDR1 is SGHDN, CDR2 FVKESK. V was cut by 1 base and J by 1 base, with 10 bases left in between. This chain's CDR3 is CASSQVGRGNTEAFF. In DNA, the CDR3 is TGTGCCAGCAGCCAAGTAGGCAGGGGGAACACTGAAGCTTTCTTT.

A note on this clonotype: A single base separates this from a much larger clone, so it may be a read error. The chain combines TRBV18 with TRBJ1-2, with D tentatively TRBD1 (5 bases). CDR1 KGHSH and CDR2 LQKENI come from the germline V gene. The CDR3 has 14 residues. V was shortened by 2 bases and J by 2 bases, with 9 bases between the two germline ends. CDR3 in DNA: TGTGCCAGCTCACCAACAGGTCGCAACTATGGCTACACCTTC. Encoded protein: CASSPTGRNYGYTF.

The chain combines TRBV29-1 with TRBJ2-7; possibly TRBD1 or TRBD2 for D (5 bases each). The CDR3 loop spans 15 amino acids. Germline V gene data show CDR1 as SQVTM and CDR2 as ANQGSEA. V shed 7 bases and J shed 7 bases, with 26 bases lying between them. This CDR3 is CSAESGTRGMDEQYF. The DNA for the CDR3 is TGCAGCGCAGAGTCCGGGACGCGAGGAATGGATGAGCAGTACTTC.

This clonotype occurred a few times. J is TRBJ2-4 and V is TRBV20-1; 8 nucleotides agree with TRBD2. Trimming cost V 5 bases and J 5 bases; bases outside gene matches: 14. Germline CDR1 reads DFQATT; CDR2 reads SNEGSKA (reference sequence). CDR3 size: 16 residues. The CDR3 nucleotides are TGCAGTGCTGAAAAATACGGGGGGGCCTATGAAAACATTCAGTACTTC. This translates into CSAEKYGGAYENIQYF.

In this sample, this clonotype turned up a few times. This rearrangement joins TRBV5-1 to TRBJ2-3; 12 nucleotides align to TRBD2. The V gene end was trimmed by 3 bases and the J gene end by 6 bases; junction bases not matched to a gene: 8. This CDR3 is built from 16 residues. Germline CDR1 SGHRS, CDR2 YFSETQ. CDR3 in DNA: TGCGCCAGCAGCTCGAGACTAGCGGGAGTGACGGATACGCAGTATTTT. This translates into CASSSRLAGVTDTQYF.

This sequence joins TRBV12-3 or TRBV12-4 and TRBJ2-1; no clear D gene. The V gene lost 6 bases and the J gene lost 4 bases, with 19 bases spanning the gap. This CDR3 is 16 amino acids long. CDR3 region: CASSLYRPGRYNEQFF. The CDR3 DNA reads as TGTGCCAGCAGCCTGTACCGGCCAGGAAGATACAATGAGCAGTTCTTC.

This clonotype was detected ten times or more. The chain uses TRBV6-4 and TRBJ2-3; 9 nucleotides match TRBD2. CDR1 is MRHNA and CDR2 is SNTAGT in the germline V gene. This CDR3 has 17 residues. Unmatched junction bases numbered 6, after V lost 0 bases and J lost 2 bases. The CDR3, as DNA: TGTGCCAGCAGTGACTCCCCAGCGGGGGGCTCCACAGATACGCAGTATTTT. It codes for CASSDSPAGGSTDTQYF.

About this clonotype: This sequence may be a read error, since a much larger clone differs from it by one base. This chain joins TRBV5-1 and TRBJ2-5, with TRBD2 matching 9 bases. This CDR3 contains 16 residues. The V gene end was trimmed by 5 bases and the J gene end by 11 bases; junction bases not matched to a gene: 19. Germline V gives CDR1 SGHRS, CDR2 YFSETQ. The CDR3 DNA sequence: TGCGCCAGCAGACGGACTAGCGACGCCTCCTACAATGAGCAGTACTTC. It yields the protein CASRRTSDASYNEQYF. The entire variable domain, with the rest obtained from reference TRBV5-1 and TRBJ2-5, is as follows: KAGVTQTPRYLIKTRGQQVTLSCSPISGHRSVSWYQQTPGQGLQFLFEYFSETQRNKGNFPGRFSGRQFSNSRSEMNVSTLELGDSALYLCASRRTSDASYNEQYFGPGTRLLVL.

This clonotype appeared a few times. The chain couples TRBV15 to TRBJ1-5; TRBD1 is a possible D gene (6 bases). This CDR3 has 16 amino acids. Trimming left V 5 bases short and J 4 bases short, with 18 bases between. Germline V gene lookup returns CDR1 LNHNV and CDR2 YYDKDF (reference sequence). The CDR3: CATSLITGLANQPQHF. The CDR3 DNA is TGTGCCACCAGCTTAATAACAGGGTTAGCAAATCAGCCCCAGCATTTT.

The chain has TRBV6-5 and TRBJ2-3; no clear D gene. The length of the CDR3 is 12 residues. The V and J ends lost 8 bases and 2 bases respectively, with 8 bases between them. CDR1 and CDR2 (germline): MNHEY, SVGAGI. This chain's CDR3 is CASGTTTDTQYF. For the CDR3, the DNA is TGTGCCAGCGGAACGACCACAGATACGCAGTATTTT.

The rearrangement joins TRBV28 to TRBJ1-1, with TRBD1 matching over 10 bases. CDR3 length: 15 residues. Unmatched junction bases numbered 2, after V lost 4 bases and J lost 0 bases. In germline, CDR1 is MDHEN, CDR2 SYDVKM. The DNA of the CDR3 is TGTGCCAGCAGTTGGGACAGGGGATTGAACACTGAAGCTTTCTTT. Its protein product is CASSWDRGLNTEAFF.

The chain carries TRBV6-2 or TRBV6-3 and TRBJ2-1, with 8 nucleotides matching TRBD2. The CDR3 loop spans 14 amino acids. With V trimmed by 2 bases and J by 9 bases, 6 bases remained unmatched. CDR1 and CDR2 from the germline V gene are MNHEY and SVGEGT. The CDR3 region has the DNA TGTGCCAGCAGTTACCGGGCTGCGGGGGGTGAGCAGTTCTTC. Protein: CASSYRAAGGEQFF.

This clonotype came up many times. The chain is built from TRBV7-9 and TRBJ2-3; TRBD2 aligns across 8 bases. This CDR3 has 16 amino acids. In germline, CDR1 is SEHNR, CDR2 FQNEAQ (reference sequence). With 5 bases clipped from V and 1 base from J, the junction kept 8 bases outside the gene matches. The CDR3 here is CASSPRAAGGTDTQYF. CDR3 bases: TGTGCCAGCAGCCCCCGGGCAGCGGGAGGCACAGATACGCAGTATTTT.

This clonotype occurred many times. The chain has TRBV10-2 and TRBJ2-7; tentatively, D is TRBD1 (6 bases). CDR1 is WSHSY, CDR2 SAAADI, per germline. V lost 2 bases and J lost 3, with 14 bases in between. The CDR3 consists of 15 residues. This chain's CDR3 is CASSEPPDRDYEQYF. Written as DNA, the CDR3 is TGCGCCAGCAGTGAGCCCCCGGACAGAGACTACGAGCAGTACTTC.

The rearrangement uses TRBV20-1 and TRBJ2-3, with a possible D match to TRBD1 (6 bases). The germline gives CDR1 DFQATT, CDR2 SNEGSKA (reference sequence). The V and J ends lost 0 bases and 4 bases respectively, with 14 bases between them. CDR3 size: 15 residues. In DNA, the CDR3 is TGCAGTGCTAGAGATCCGGGACATTCGGCAGATACGCAGTATTTT. It encodes CSARDPGHSADTQYF.

To note about this clonotype: Since a much larger clone is just one base distant, this may be a read error. The rearrangement links TRBV18 to TRBJ2-7, with 14 bases fitting TRBD2. Germline V gives CDR1 KGHSH, CDR2 LQKENI. The CDR3 is 14 amino acids. V lost 3 bases and J lost 10; bases outside the gene matches: 5. CDR3 in amino acids: CASSPGLAGEPQYF. In DNA form, the CDR3 reads TGTGCCAGCTCACCGGGACTAGCGGGAGAGCCTCAGTACTTC. Variable domain in full (rest from reference TRBV18 and TRBJ2-7): NAGVMQNPRHLVRRRGQEARLRCSPMKGHSHVYWYRQLPEEGLKFMVYLQKENIIDESGMPKERFSAEFPKEGPSILRIQQVVRGDSAAYFCASSPGLAGEPQYFGPGTRLTVT.

For this clonotype: This may come from a read error, since a much larger clone is one base off. The rearrangement joins TRBV2 to TRBJ2-7; D might be TRBD1 (6 bases). Per the germline V gene, CDR1 is SNHLY and CDR2 is FYNNEI. The CDR3 is 12 residues long. V was cut by 6 bases and J by 2 bases, with 8 bases left in between. The DNA for the CDR3 is TGTGCCAGCAGAGGACAGACCTACGAGCAGTACTTC. It translates to CASRGQTYEQYF.

The V call is TRBV9, the J call TRBJ2-1; 7 positions match TRBD2. CDR1 and CDR2 (germline): SGDLS, YYNGEE. CDR3 length: 17 amino acids. With 3 bases clipped from V and 0 bases from J, the junction kept 9 bases outside the gene matches. CDR3 sequence: CASSDSWEGRSYNEQFF. The CDR3 coding sequence is TGTGCCAGCAGCGACAGCTGGGAGGGTCGCTCCTACAATGAGCAGTTCTTC.

At least ten counts were recorded for this clonotype. The chain combines TRBV3-1 with TRBJ1-2; TRBD1 might be the D (6 bases). This CDR3 is 13 amino acids long. V gave up 1 base and J gave up 7 bases, with 10 bases separating them. In germline, CDR1 is LGHDT, CDR2 YNNKEL (reference sequence). The CDR3 DNA reads TGTGCCAGCAGCCAAGTGGGGGGCTCTGGCTACACCTTC. Translation: CASSQVGGSGYTF.

This rearrangement joins TRBV14 to TRBJ2-1; a weak D match, TRBD2 (5 bases). V shed 4 bases and J shed 9 bases, with 10 bases lying between them. The CDR3 spans 12 residues. Germline CDR1 reads SGHDN; CDR2 reads FVKESK. CDR3 residues: CASSPTGFEQFF. CDR3 coding DNA: TGTGCCAGCAGCCCGACGGGGTTTGAGCAGTTCTTC.